Listed here is a single T cell receptor beta chain. TCRdb recomputed calls from the 5' RACE reads with MiXCR, one row per CDR3 protein. This table holds under 70,000 distinct CDR3 sequences, about 14% found once. Germline V gives CDR1 MDHEN, CDR2 SYDVKM. The CDR3 spans 15 residues. V shed 6 bases, J shed 2 bases, and the junction held 4 bases outside the gene matches. The data were taken from a study of T cells of healthy individuals. The receptor comes from a human donor in good health. The rearrangement joins TRBV28 to TRBJ2-7; 13 bases are a match to TRBD2. CDR3 sequence: CASRAGLAGAYEQYF. The CDR3 DNA reads as TGTGCCAGCAGGGCCGGACTAGCGGGAGCCTACGAGCAGTACTTC.